A single sample gave rise to the 23 T cell receptor beta chains below, sequenced in a study of regulatory T cells in long-lasting Graves disease. Documented time point: newly diagnosed GD, antithyroid drugs for less than 3 months. PBMCs were the source of the RNA used for TCR sequencing. Sequencing libraries for TCR beta were prepared with iRepertoire HTBI primers and Arm-PCR of CDR3 regions. TCRdb re-derived calls from the multiplex PCR reads in MiXCR, one entry per CDR3 protein. The data hold 370,000 or so distinct CDR3 sequences, with roughly 17% observed a single time. The sample also formed part of further work on T cells in Graves' hyperthyroidism and ophthalmopathy.

Source: peripheral blood mononuclear cells (PBMCs), taken at new diagnosis, from a patient treated with antithyroid drugs. Source of these receptors: a young woman with Graves disease.

In this sample, this clonotype turned up a few times. The genes are TRBV27 and TRBJ2-2, with 10 bases that match TRBD1. The J segment lost 2 bases and the V segment lost 5 bases, leaving 8 bases of the junction unmatched. The CDR3 runs 17 residues. Germline V gene lookup returns CDR1 MNHEY and CDR2 SMNVEV (reference sequence). Here the CDR3 reads CASSLPTGGTNTGELFF. In DNA form, the CDR3 reads TGTGCCAGCAGTCTCCCGACAGGGGGCACCAACACCGGGGAGCTGTTTTTT.

This clonotype was found many times. The chain links TRBV19 to TRBJ2-3, with D perhaps assigned TRBD1 or TRBD2 (6 bases each). The CDR3 extends over 15 amino acids. Looked up from germline, CDR1 is LNHDA and CDR2 is SQIVND (reference sequence). Trimming took off 8 bases at V and 0 bases at J, with 15 bases between the two ends. This chain's CDR3 is CASGGLESSTDTQYF. CDR3 nucleotide sequence: TGTGCCAGTGGGGGGCTAGAGAGTAGCACAGATACGCAGTATTTT.

The V and J genes are TRBV28 and TRBJ2-1; D is undetermined. Germline CDR1 reads MDHEN; CDR2 reads SYDVKM. The CDR3 totals 14 residues. Trimming removed 3 bases at V and 4 bases at J, with 10 bases between. This CDR3 is CASSFSEGYNEQFF. The CDR3 region has the DNA TGTGCCAGCAGTTTCTCTGAAGGATACAATGAGCAGTTCTTC. Complete variable domain (other parts from reference TRBV28 and TRBJ2-1): DVKVTQSSRYLVKRTGEKVFLECVQDMDHENMFWYRQDPGLGLRLIYFSYDVKMKEKGDIPEGYSVSREKKERFSLILESASTNQTSMYLCASSFSEGYNEQFFGPGTRLTVL.

J is TRBJ2-7 and V is TRBV19; D is possibly TRBD1 or TRBD2 (5 bases each). Germline values: CDR1 LNHDA, CDR2 SQIVND (reference sequence). The CDR3 is 15 residues long. V was trimmed by 6 bases and J by 2 bases, leaving 17 bases between them. CDR3 DNA sequence: TGTGCCAGTAGCCAAGAGGGGTACTCAACCTACGAGCAGTACTTC. Its translation is CASSQEGYSTYEQYF.

This rearrangement joins TRBV2 to TRBJ2-1; D unresolved. V lost 6 bases to trimming and J lost 4 bases, with 10 bases between them. Germline values: CDR1 SNHLY, CDR2 FYNNEI. The CDR3 sequence is 13 residues long. The CDR3 sequence: CASSPRQYNEQFF. The CDR3 nucleotides are TGTGCCAGCAGCCCCAGACAATACAATGAGCAGTTCTTC.

This clonotype appeared many times. The chain links TRBV15 to TRBJ1-5, with D possibly matching TRBD1 (5 bases). Trimming took 4 bases from V and 2 from J, leaving 12 bases between them. This CDR3 is 15 amino acids long. Germline CDR1 and CDR2: LNHNV and YYDKDF (reference sequence). The CDR3 coding sequence is TGTGCCACCAGCACCGCCGGGACGGGCAATCAGCCCCAGCATTTT. Encoded protein: CATSTAGTGNQPQHF. Full variable domain (missing parts from reference TRBV15 and TRBJ1-5): DAMVIQNPRYQVTQFGKPVTLSCSQTLNHNVMYWYQQKSSQAPKLLFHYYDKDFNNEADTPDNFQSRRPNTSFCFLDIRSPGLGDTAMYLCATSTAGTGNQPQHFGDGTRLSIL.

The chain employs TRBV6-1 and TRBJ1-2, with TRBD1 matching over 7 bases. The V and J ends lost 0 bases and 1 base, in that order; junction bases with no gene match: 2. CDR3 size: 15 residues. Germline loops: CDR1 MNHNS, CDR2 SASEGT. The CDR3 coding sequence is TGTGCCAGCAGTGAAGCTGGGACAGTTAACTATGGCTACACCTTC. It is translated as CASSEAGTVNYGYTF.

This clonotype was counted ten times or more. The genes are TRBV2 and TRBJ2-7; 8 positions match TRBD1. The CDR3 extends over 14 amino acids. Germline assignment: CDR1 SNHLY and CDR2 FYNNEI. V was clipped by 6 bases and J by 2 bases; unmatched bases: 6. CDR3 residues: CASRGGQGAYEQYF. CDR3 DNA sequence: TGTGCCAGCAGGGGCGGACAGGGTGCCTACGAGCAGTACTTC.

This clonotype was observed many times. The junction departs from the called germline gene at one end, perhaps through a read error. The chain uses TRBV5-1 and TRBJ2-1; 9 bases match TRBD1. Germline loops: CDR1 SGHRS, CDR2 YFSETQ. The CDR3 runs to 16 residues. The CDR3 here is CASSSTGQGTYNEQFF. As DNA, the CDR3 is TGTGCCAGCAGCTCCACTGGACAGGGGACCTACAATGAGCAGTTCTTC.

The sample holds one count of this clonotype. The chain recombines TRBV15 with TRBJ2-7; no firm D call. The CDR3 runs 14 residues. Trimming took off 0 bases at V and 4 bases at J, with 10 bases between the two ends. Germline lookup yields CDR1 LNHNV and CDR2 YYDKDF (reference sequence). Written as DNA, the CDR3 is TGTGCCACCAGCAGAGATCCGGACGGATACGAGCAGTACTTC. It is translated as CATSRDPDGYEQYF. Based on the CDR3 plus reference TRBV15 and TRBJ2-7, the full variable domain is DAMVIQNPRYQVTQFGKPVTLSCSQTLNHNVMYWYQQKSSQAPKLLFHYYDKDFNNEADTPDNFQSRRPNTSFCFLDIRSPGLGDTAMYLCATSRDPDGYEQYFGPGTRLTVT.

This clonotype was recorded many times. The chain has TRBV11-1 and TRBJ2-2; D remains unclear. This CDR3 spans 13 amino acids. Trimming pared 5 bases from V and 5 bases from J, leaving 9 bases between. The germline gives CDR1 SGHAT, CDR2 FQDESV (reference sequence). The CDR3 region has the DNA TGTGCCAGCAGCCCCTCCGTTACCGGGGAGCTGTTTTTT. It codes for CASSPSVTGELFF.

The chain carries TRBV4-1 and TRBJ1-2; no reliable D call. The CDR3 loop spans 15 amino acids. The germline V gene encodes CDR1 MGHRA and CDR2 YSYEKL. V was pared by 1 base and J by 4 bases, with 13 bases between. CDR3 residues: CASSQGRVVGYGYTF. The DNA for the CDR3 is TGCGCCAGCAGCCAAGGACGAGTAGTTGGCTATGGCTACACCTTC.

With respect to this clonotype: One end of the junction does not line up with germline, which may come from a read error. V gene TRBV5-4 combines with J gene TRBJ1-1; D might be TRBD1 (6 bases). CDR1 and CDR2 from the germline V gene are SGHNT and YYREEE (reference sequence). The CDR3 covers 15 residues. The chain's CDR3 is CASSLAGAPSTEVFF. The DNA of the CDR3 is TGTGCCAGCAGCTTGGCGGGGGCCCCCTCTACTGAAGTTTTCTTT.

This clonotype was observed a handful of times. The rearrangement uses TRBV28 and TRBJ1-1; TRBD1 matches at 11 bases. This CDR3 has 15 amino acids. The J segment lost 11 bases and the V segment lost 4 bases, leaving 12 bases of the junction unmatched. Germline assignment: CDR1 MDHEN and CDR2 SYDVKM. The CDR3 protein is CASSSPMGQGVVAFF. DNA of the CDR3: TGTGCCAGCAGTTCACCCATGGGACAGGGGGTAGTGGCTTTCTTT.

The sample holds many counts of this clonotype. The chain carries TRBV3-1 and TRBJ1-2; D gene ambiguous. The V end was cut by 1 base, the J end by 4 bases, with 13 bases between. This CDR3 has 15 residues. From germline, CDR1 is LGHDT and CDR2 YNNKEL (reference sequence). The CDR3 DNA reads TGTGCCAGCAGCCAAGTAGGCCGACATTCCTATGGCTACACCTTC. It is translated as CASSQVGRHSYGYTF.

This clonotype showed up many times. The J gene is TRBJ2-5, the V gene TRBV4-2, with TRBD2 matching 11 bases. The V gene end was trimmed by 4 bases and the J gene end by 0 bases; junction bases not matched to a gene: 7. The CDR3 runs to 17 residues. The germline V gene encodes CDR1 LGHNA and CDR2 YNFKEQ. Here the CDR3 reads CASSPSASGGYQETQYF. CDR3 DNA: TGTGCCAGCAGCCCGAGTGCTAGCGGGGGGTACCAAGAGACCCAGTACTTC.

The table lists this clonotype with many counts. The V and J genes are TRBV7-2 and TRBJ2-1, with D possibly being TRBD1 (5 bases). Trimming took 2 bases from V and 5 from J, leaving 10 bases between them. Germline values: CDR1 SGHTA, CDR2 FQGNSA. The CDR3 spans 14 residues. CDR3 residues: CASSLQGADNEQFF. Written as DNA, the CDR3 is TGTGCCAGCAGCTTACAAGGGGCTGACAATGAGCAGTTCTTC.

In this sample, this clonotype turned up a few times. This rearrangement joins TRBV20-1 to TRBJ2-7; 9 bases fit TRBD1. This CDR3 is built from 15 residues. The trim removed 5 bases at V and 3 bases at J, leaving 11 bases unmatched. Germline assignment: CDR1 DFQATT and CDR2 SNEGSKA (reference sequence). The CDR3 loop is CSAPPTTGGDYEQYF. In DNA form, the CDR3 reads TGCAGTGCTCCCCCCACGACAGGGGGAGACTACGAGCAGTACTTC.

This clonotype appeared many times. The chain uses TRBV18 and TRBJ2-3; D may be TRBD2 (7 bases). Trimming removed 2 bases from V and 2 bases from J, with 14 bases in between. CDR1 is KGHSH and CDR2 is LQKENI in the germline V gene. The CDR3 is 16 amino acids. The CDR3 protein is CASSPARGGHTDTQYF. As DNA, the CDR3 is TGTGCCAGCTCACCAGCGAGGGGGGGCCACACAGATACGCAGTATTTT.

In this sample, this clonotype turned up a few times. This chain uses TRBV5-1 with TRBJ1-5, with 10 bases identical to TRBD1. V trimming: 4 bases; J trimming: 4 bases; junction bases outside the gene matches: 5. This CDR3 contains 15 residues. Germline assignment: CDR1 SGHRS and CDR2 YFSETQ. CDR3 coding DNA: TGCGCCAGCAGCACCGGACAGGGGGAGAATCAGCCCCAGCATTTT. It specifies CASSTGQGENQPQHF.

V usage is TRBV7-9 and J usage is TRBJ2-7, with 7 bases identical to TRBD1. V shed 5 bases, J shed 1 base, and the junction held 8 bases outside the gene matches. CDR1 is SEHNR and CDR2 is FQNEAQ in the germline V gene (reference sequence). This CDR3 comprises 15 residues. CDR3 coding DNA: TGTGCCAGCAGCCTAAACTGGGACAGATCCTACGAGCAGTACTTC. This gives the protein CASSLNWDRSYEQYF.

In this sample, this clonotype turned up a few times. This chain connects TRBV6-1 to TRBJ2-3; TRBD2 matches 9 bases. The CDR3 is 15 residues long. V was pared by 6 bases and J by 1 base, with 5 bases of the junction left unmatched. Germline CDR1 and CDR2: MNHNS and SASEGT. CDR3 sequence: CASSAGTSRTDTQYF. For the CDR3, the DNA is TGTGCCAGCAGCGCTGGGACTAGCCGCACAGATACGCAGTATTTT.

This clonotype was found many times. This chain uses TRBV10-3 with TRBJ2-2; the match to TRBD2 covers 13 bases. Germline V CDR1 and CDR2: ENHRY, SYGVKD. Trimming removed 7 bases from V and 0 bases from J; junction bases left unmatched: 5. The CDR3 runs 17 residues. CDR3 amino acids: CAITGTSGAANTGELFF. In nucleotides, the CDR3 is TGTGCCATCACCGGGACTAGCGGGGCCGCGAACACCGGGGAGCTGTTTTTT.